This TCR beta chain was recovered during a study of identical twins. A universal primer binding site was introduced by template switching. The final cDNA contained unique molecular identifiers. TCRdb analysed the 5' RACE reads with MiXCR anew, one entry per CDR3 protein. The profile shows 200,000 to 300,000 distinct CDR3 sequences, about 10% of them singletons. In this sample, this clonotype turned up once. The TCR originated in a middle-aged man in good health. Sequencing was performed on memory T cells sorted from blood.

The CDR3 protein is CASSHNSPGYEQYF. DNA of the CDR3: TGTGCCAGCAGCCACAACTCGCCGGGGTACGAGCAGTACTTC. The chain uses TRBV4-2 and TRBJ2-7; D might be TRBD2 (5 bases). This CDR3 region has 14 residues. CDR1 is LGHNA, CDR2 YNFKEQ, per germline. V dropped 3 bases and J dropped 4 bases, with 13 bases sitting between them.